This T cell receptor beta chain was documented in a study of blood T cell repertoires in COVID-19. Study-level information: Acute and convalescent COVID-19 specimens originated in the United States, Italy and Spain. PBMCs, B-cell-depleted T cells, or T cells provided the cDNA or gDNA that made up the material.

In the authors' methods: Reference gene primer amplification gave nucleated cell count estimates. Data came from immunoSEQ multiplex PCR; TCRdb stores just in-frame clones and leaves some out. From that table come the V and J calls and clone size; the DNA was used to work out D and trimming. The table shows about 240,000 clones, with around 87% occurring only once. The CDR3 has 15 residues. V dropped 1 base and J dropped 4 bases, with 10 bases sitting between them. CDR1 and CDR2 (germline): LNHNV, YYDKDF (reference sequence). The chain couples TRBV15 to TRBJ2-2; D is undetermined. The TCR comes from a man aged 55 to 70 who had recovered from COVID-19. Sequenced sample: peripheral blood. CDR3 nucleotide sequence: TGTGCCACCAGCAGAGTTGATCGCGGCACCGGGGAGCTGTTTTTT. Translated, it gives CATSRVDRGTGELFF.